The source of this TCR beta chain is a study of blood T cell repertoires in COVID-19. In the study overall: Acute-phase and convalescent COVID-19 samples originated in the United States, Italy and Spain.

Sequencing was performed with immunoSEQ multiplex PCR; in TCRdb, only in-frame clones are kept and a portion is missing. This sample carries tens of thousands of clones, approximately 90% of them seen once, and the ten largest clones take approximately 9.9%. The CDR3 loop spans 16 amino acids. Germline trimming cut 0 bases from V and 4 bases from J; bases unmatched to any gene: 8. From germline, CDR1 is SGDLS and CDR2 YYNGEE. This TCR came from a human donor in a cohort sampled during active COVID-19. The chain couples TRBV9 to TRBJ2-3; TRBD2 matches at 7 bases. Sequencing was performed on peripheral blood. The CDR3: CASSVAGAGAADTQYF. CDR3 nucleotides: TGTGCCAGCAGCGTAGCGGGCGCGGGAGCGGCAGATACGCAGTATTTT.